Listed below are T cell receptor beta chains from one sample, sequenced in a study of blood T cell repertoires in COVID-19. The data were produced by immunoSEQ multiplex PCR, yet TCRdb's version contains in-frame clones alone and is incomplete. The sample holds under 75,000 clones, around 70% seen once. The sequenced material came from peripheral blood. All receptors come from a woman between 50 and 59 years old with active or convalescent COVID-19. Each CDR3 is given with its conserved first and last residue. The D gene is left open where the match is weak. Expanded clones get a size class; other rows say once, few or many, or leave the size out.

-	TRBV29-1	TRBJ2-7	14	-	TGCAGCGTTGAACACTGGGAGTCCCCTGGCGAGCAGTACTTC	CSVEHWESPGEQYF
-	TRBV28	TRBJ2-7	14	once	TGTGCCAGCAAAAGACAGGTTACCTCCTACGAGCAGTACTTC	CASKRQVTSYEQYF
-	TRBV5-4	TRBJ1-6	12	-	TGTGCCAGCAGCTTAACTTCTTCACCCCTCCACTTT	CASSLTSSPLHF
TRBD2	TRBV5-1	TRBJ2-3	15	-	TGCGCCAGCAGCTTCCGACTAGCGGGCACAGATACGCAGTATTTT	CASSFRLAGTDTQYF
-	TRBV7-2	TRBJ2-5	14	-	TGTGCCAGCAGTTTGATGGGGGGCCAAGAGACCCAGTACTTC	CASSLMGGQETQYF
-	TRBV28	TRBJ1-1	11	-	TGTGCCAGCAGTTTTCAGGGGAAAGCTTTCTTT	CASSFQGKAFF
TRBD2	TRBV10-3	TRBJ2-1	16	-	TGTGCCATCAGTGCGTCTCCGGGACTAGTCTACAATGAGCAGTTCTTC	CAISASPGLVYNEQFF
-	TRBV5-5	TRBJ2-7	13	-	TGTGCCAGCAGCTTGGGTTCAGCGGGCGAGCAGTACTTC	CASSLGSAGEQYF
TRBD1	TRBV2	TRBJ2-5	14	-	TGTGCCAGCGGGCGGGACAGGGCCGGGGAGACCCAGTACTTC	CASGRDRAGETQYF
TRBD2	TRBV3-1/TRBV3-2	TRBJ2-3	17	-	TGTGCCAGCAGCCAAGATCCCGGGAGGGGAGGCACAGATACGCAGTATTTT	CASSQDPGRGGTDTQYF
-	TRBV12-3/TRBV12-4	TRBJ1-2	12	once	TGTGCCAGCAGTCTAGACATCTATGGCTACACCTTC	CASSLDIYGYTF
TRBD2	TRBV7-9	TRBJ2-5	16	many	TGTGCCAGCAGCTCCCCGGGACTAGCGGAACAAGAGACCCAGTACTTC	CASSSPGLAEQETQYF
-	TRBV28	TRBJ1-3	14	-	TGTGCCAGCAGTTCCCCCATCTCTGGAAACACCATATATTTT	CASSSPISGNTIYF
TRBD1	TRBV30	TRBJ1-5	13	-	TGTGCCTGGAGTCGGGGACAGGGTCAGCCCCAGCATTTT	CAWSRGQGQPQHF
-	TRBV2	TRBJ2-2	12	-	TGTGCCAGCAATAGACAACCCGGGGAGCTGTTTTTT	CASNRQPGELFF
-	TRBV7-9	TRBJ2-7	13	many	TGTGCCAGCACTCCAATCGGGTCCTACGAGCAGTACTTC	CASTPIGSYEQYF
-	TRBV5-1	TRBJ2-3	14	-	TGCGCCAGCAGCCCAGGGGACCGCACAGATACGCAGTATTTT	CASSPGDRTDTQYF
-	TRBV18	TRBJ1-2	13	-	TGTGCCAGCTCACCCCAGGGGAACTATGGCTACACCTTC	CASSPQGNYGYTF
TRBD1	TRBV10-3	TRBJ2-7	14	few	TGTGCCATCAGGAACGGACAGGAGGCGTACGAGCAGTACTTC	CAIRNGQEAYEQYF
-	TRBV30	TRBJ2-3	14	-	TGTGCCTGGAGTTCCCTTATGGGCAGAGATACGCAGTATTTT	CAWSSLMGRDTQYF
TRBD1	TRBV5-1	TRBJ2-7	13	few	TGCGCCAGCAGCGCTGCGGACAGGACCGAGCAGTACTTC	CASSAADRTEQYF
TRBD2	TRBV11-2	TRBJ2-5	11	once	TGTGCCAGCAGCCCGGGGGGGACCCAGTACTTC	CASSPGGTQYF
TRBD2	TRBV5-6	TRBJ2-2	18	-	TGTGCCAGCAGCTTTCTAGCGGGAGATTTTGCGAACACCGGGGAGCTGTTTTTT	CASSFLAGDFANTGELFF
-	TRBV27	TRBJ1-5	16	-	TGTGCCAGCAGTTTCCTCGGACAAAGGAGCAATCAGCCCCAGCATTTT	CASSFLGQRSNQPQHF
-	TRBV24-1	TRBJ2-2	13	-	TGTGCCACCGGGAGCGAGGGAACCGGGGAGCTGTTTTTT	CATGSEGTGELFF
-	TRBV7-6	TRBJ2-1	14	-	TGTGCCAGCAGCTTATATTCACAGTCGAGTGAGCAGTTCTTC	CASSLYSQSSEQFF
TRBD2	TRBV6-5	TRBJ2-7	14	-	TGTGCCAGCACCCGAGCGGGAGAGGCAGACGAGCAGTACTTC	CASTRAGEADEQYF
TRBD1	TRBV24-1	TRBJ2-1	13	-	TGTGCCACCCGGGGACAGGGATACAATGAGCAGTTCTTC	CATRGQGYNEQFF
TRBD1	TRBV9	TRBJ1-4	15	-	TGTGCCAGCAGCGCGAGACAGGGGAGAAATGAAAAACTGTTTTTT	CASSARQGRNEKLFF
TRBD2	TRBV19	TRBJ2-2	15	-	TGTGCCAGTAGTATGAGGGAGGGCGCCACCGGGGAGCTGTTTTTT	CASSMREGATGELFF
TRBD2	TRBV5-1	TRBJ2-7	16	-	TGCGCCAGCAGCCCGGGACTAGCGGTGATGTCCTACGAGCAGTACTTC	CASSPGLAVMSYEQYF
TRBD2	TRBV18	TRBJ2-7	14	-	TGTGCCAGCACCTTAGCGGGAGGCCCCTACGAGCAGTACTTC	CASTLAGGPYEQYF
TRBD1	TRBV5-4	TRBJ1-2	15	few	TGTGCCAGCAGTCATGACAGGGGAGGTTCGCGCGGCTACACCTTC	CASSHDRGGSRGYTF